This passage covers 30 T cell receptor beta chains from one sample sequenced in a study of cytomegalovirus exposure and HLA in healthy donors. With 60 Vbeta and 13 Jbeta primers, the PCR was carried out. Method: immunoSEQ multiplex PCR; TCRdb's copy keeps in-frame clones and lacks some. The sample gives tens of thousands of clones, 77% of which show up once; 2.5% to 3.5% is in the top ten. The sequencing sample was made of PBMCs. The receptors here all came from a man in his fifties in good health and CMV-seropositive.

This clone was seen once. The chain has TRBV4-2 and TRBJ2-3; 13 nucleotides agree with TRBD2. The CDR3 runs to 19 residues. V was pared by 4 bases and J by 3 bases, with 13 bases of the junction left unmatched. Germline V gene sequence: CDR1 LGHNA, CDR2 YNFKEQ. CDR3: CASSPRTSGSTITTDTQYF. The DNA of the CDR3 is TGTGCCAGCAGCCCGCGGACTAGCGGGAGTACTATCACGACAGATACGCAGTATTTT.

The CDR3 bases are TGTGCCAGTAGTACCGCGGGGACCCAGTACTTC. The encoded protein is CASSTAGTQYF. The chain combines TRBV19 with TRBJ2-5; the D gene is possibly TRBD2 (5 bases). The V and J ends lost 4 bases and 7 bases respectively, with 7 bases between them. Germline CDR1 and CDR2: LNHDA and SQIVND (reference sequence). This CDR3 has 11 residues.

The chain couples TRBV7-9 to TRBJ1-6; 8 nucleotides align to TRBD1. Looked up from germline, CDR1 is SEHNR and CDR2 is FQNEAQ (reference sequence). Losses at the gene ends were 4 bases for V and 5 bases for J; bases not matched to a gene: 1. This CDR3 spans 14 amino acids. The CDR3 here is CASSSDRDNSPLHF. Written as DNA, the CDR3 is TGTGCCAGCAGCTCGGACAGGGATAATTCACCCCTCCACTTT.

The J gene is TRBJ1-2, the V gene TRBV7-2, with 7 positions matching TRBD1. The CDR3 is 15 residues long. CDR1 SGHTA and CDR2 FQGNSA come from the germline V gene. V lost 5 bases, J lost 1 base, and 7 bases stayed unmatched. CDR3 coding DNA: TGTGCCAGCAGCGTCCGACAGGGCGGTAACTATGGCTACACCTTC. This codes for CASSVRQGGNYGYTF.

This sequence joins TRBV14 and TRBJ2-2, with 7 bases matching TRBD1. Germline CDR1 SGHDN, CDR2 FVKESK. This CDR3 is 15 amino acids long. The V segment lost 2 bases and the J segment 5 bases; nucleotides outside the gene matches: 5. This CDR3 is CASSQRDSGTGELFF. The DNA for the CDR3 is TGTGCCAGCAGCCAACGGGACAGCGGTACCGGGGAGCTGTTTTTT. Drawing the rest from reference TRBV14 and TRBJ2-2, the complete variable domain is EAGVTQFPSHSVIEKGQTVTLRCDPISGHDNLYWYRRVMGKEIKFLLHFVKESKQDESGMPNNRFLAERTGGTYSTLKVQPAELEDSGVYFCASSQRDSGTGELFFGEGSRLTVL.

The sample holds a few counts of this clone. The rearrangement joins TRBV4-1 to TRBJ1-2; 8 nucleotides align to TRBD1. This CDR3 has 16 residues. Germline values: CDR1 MGHRA, CDR2 YSYEKL. V trimming: 1 base; J trimming: 2 bases; junction bases outside the gene matches: 6. The CDR3 reads CASSQGWDRFNYGYTF. CDR3 coding DNA: TGCGCCAGCAGCCAAGGGTGGGACAGGTTCAACTATGGCTACACCTTC.

This sequence joins TRBV4-3 and TRBJ1-2; D is unclear. The germline CDR1 and CDR2 sequences are LGHNA and YSLEER. The CDR3 runs 16 residues. Trimming took off 0 bases at V and 3 bases at J, with 14 bases between the two ends. This CDR3 reads CASSQDVSGADYGYTF. The CDR3 bases are TGCGCCAGCAGCCAAGACGTTTCGGGTGCCGACTATGGCTACACCTTC.

J is TRBJ2-3 and V is TRBV4-1; 7 positions match TRBD2. The ends lost 3 bases at V and 4 bases at J; junction bases unmatched: 7. The CDR3 loop spans 15 amino acids. The germline gives CDR1 MGHRA, CDR2 YSYEKL. The chain's CDR3 is CASSQGGGWADTQYF. The CDR3 region has the DNA TGCGCCAGCAGCCAGGGGGGAGGGTGGGCAGATACGCAGTATTTT.

This clone is a singleton in its sample. The CDR3 sequence is CASSLAGYLEQYF. CDR3 coding DNA: TGTGCCAGCAGCTTGGCAGGGTATCTCGAGCAGTACTTC. The rearrangement joins TRBV7-9 to TRBJ2-7, with a weak D call TRBD1 (5 bases). Germline values: CDR1 SEHNR, CDR2 FQNEAQ (reference sequence). This CDR3 has 13 amino acids. The V and J ends lost 3 bases and 6 bases respectively, with 12 bases between them.

V usage is TRBV10-2 and J usage is TRBJ2-5, with TRBD2 matching over 9 bases. The CDR3 sequence is 15 residues long. The trim removed 8 bases at V and 1 base at J, leaving 8 bases unmatched. The V gene's germline CDR1 is WSHSY and CDR2 SAAADI. The CDR3, as DNA: TGCGCCAGCTCAAGAGCGGGAGGTATCCAAGAGACCCAGTACTTC. This translates into CASSRAGGIQETQYF.

The gene calls are TRBV18 and TRBJ2-5; 10 nucleotides match TRBD2. This CDR3 region has 15 residues. After removal of 3 bases from V and 5 bases from J, the junction contained 6 bases not matched to a gene. Germline loops: CDR1 KGHSH, CDR2 LQKENI. In DNA form, the CDR3 reads TGTGCCAGCTCACCTCGGACTAGCGGCTCGGAGACCCAGTACTTC. This encodes CASSPRTSGSETQYF.

The chain couples TRBV5-1 to TRBJ2-3; possible D gene TRBD1, 6 bases. The V end was cut by 0 bases, the J end by 6 bases, with 8 bases between. Germline CDR1 reads SGHRS; CDR2 reads YFSETQ. The CDR3 is 13 amino acids. Written as DNA, the CDR3 is TGCGCCAGCAGCTTGGGGACAGAGGATACGCAGTATTTT. Its protein is CASSLGTEDTQYF.

This clone was seen just once. In the same sample, other DNA sequences code for this CDR3. The rearrangement uses TRBV27 and TRBJ1-1; D may be TRBD1 (6 bases). V lost 6 bases, J lost 0 bases, and 14 bases lay in between. CDR3 length: 15 amino acids. CDR1 and CDR2 (germline): MNHEY, SMNVEV (reference sequence). DNA of the CDR3: TGTGCCAGCAGCACCACGGACAGCATGAACACTGAAGCTTTCTTT. This gives the protein CASSTTDSMNTEAFF.

A single count supports this clone. The chain combines TRBV11-3 with TRBJ1-1; maybe TRBD1 (6 bases). V lost 6 bases and J lost 1, with 12 bases in between. The CDR3 is 14 residues long. Germline V CDR1 and CDR2: SGHNT, YENEEA. CDR3 sequence reads: CASRPYRENTEAFF. CDR3 coding DNA: TGTGCCAGCAGACCATACAGGGAGAACACTGAAGCTTTCTTT.

This chain joins TRBV6-6 and TRBJ1-2; tentative D call: TRBD1 (6 bases). Germline CDR1 MNHNY, CDR2 SVGAGI (reference sequence). V was pared by 6 bases and J by 5 bases, with 19 bases between. The CDR3 covers 15 residues. For the CDR3, the DNA is TGTGCCAGCAGATTCATACCAGGGGAGAATTATGGCTACACCTTC. As protein: CASRFIPGENYGYTF.

The chain combines TRBV5-6 with TRBJ1-1; 7 bases are shared with TRBD1. V lost 4 bases and J lost 11; bases outside the gene matches: 8. Germline V gene sequence: CDR1 SGHDT, CDR2 YYEEEE. This CDR3 is 12 amino acids long. CDR3 sequence reads: CASSSPGQTAFF. The CDR3 region has the DNA TGTGCCAGCAGCAGCCCGGGACAGACGGCTTTCTTT.

The chain couples TRBV19 to TRBJ2-2; the D is unclear. V lost 3 bases, J lost 5 bases, and 7 bases lay in between. Germline assignment: CDR1 LNHDA and CDR2 SQIVND (reference sequence). The CDR3 runs 13 residues. The CDR3: CASSITETGELFF. CDR3 nucleotides: TGTGCCAGTAGTATCACAGAGACCGGGGAGCTGTTTTTT. Supplemented by reference TRBV19 and TRBJ2-2, the full variable domain reads DGGITQSPKYLFRKEGQNVTLSCEQNLNHDAMYWYRQDPGQGLRLIYYSQIVNDFQKGDIAEGYSVSREKKESFPLTVTSAQKNPTAFYLCASSITETGELFFGEGSRLTVL.

A remark on this clone: Other DNA variants within this sample encode the same CDR3. The chain combines TRBV4-1 with TRBJ1-3; TRBD1 agrees at 8 bases. V trimming: 3 bases; J trimming: 5 bases; junction bases outside the gene matches: 6. This CDR3 region has 15 residues. Germline V CDR1 and CDR2: MGHRA, YSYEKL. CDR3 sequence: CASSQDGQGRNTIYF. CDR3 DNA: TGCGCCAGCAGCCAGGATGGACAGGGCAGAAACACCATATATTTT.

The chain joins TRBV19 to TRBJ1-3; D gene ambiguous. The V end was cut by 0 bases, the J end by 6 bases, with 9 bases between. This CDR3 contains 14 residues. CDR1 and CDR2 (germline): LNHDA, SQIVND (reference sequence). CDR3 protein: CASSIEFGKNTIYF. CDR3 nucleotide sequence: TGTGCCAGTAGTATAGAATTTGGCAAAAACACCATATATTTT.

V usage is TRBV11-2 and J usage is TRBJ1-1, with a tentative D call TRBD1 (5 bases). The germline gives CDR1 SGHAT, CDR2 FQNNGV. CDR3 length: 14 amino acids. Trimming removed 5 bases from V and 3 bases from J, with 13 bases in between. In DNA, the CDR3 is TGTGCCAGCAGCATGACGGCGGGGGACACTGAAGCTTTCTTT. As protein: CASSMTAGDTEAFF.

This clone was seen once. The chain uses TRBV5-6 and TRBJ1-4; 7 bases are shared with TRBD1. Trimming took 4 bases from V and 3 from J; bases not matched to a gene: 3. The CDR3 sequence is 14 residues long. Germline CDR1 SGHDT, CDR2 YYEEEE. CDR3 nucleotide sequence: TGTGCCAGCAGCGGGGGACAGTCTAATGAAAAACTGTTTTTT. This sequence encodes CASSGGQSNEKLFF.

The chain combines TRBV19 with TRBJ2-5; 8 bases align to TRBD2. The CDR3 length is 15 residues. V was clipped by 5 bases and J by 1 base; unmatched bases: 6. Germline CDR1 LNHDA, CDR2 SQIVND (reference sequence). CDR3 amino acids: CASSLLLAAQETQYF. Written as DNA, the CDR3 is TGTGCCAGTAGTTTACTACTAGCGGCCCAAGAGACCCAGTACTTC.

V is TRBV5-1 and J is TRBJ2-2, with 8 bases that match TRBD1. The ends lost 4 bases at V and 6 bases at J; junction bases unmatched: 5. The CDR3 is made up of 14 amino acids. Germline loops: CDR1 SGHRS, CDR2 YFSETQ. CDR3 in DNA: TGCGCCAGCAGCACAACAGGGGGGCCCGGGGAGCTGTTTTTT. Its translation: CASSTTGGPGELFF.

The V gene is TRBV6-5, the J gene TRBJ2-7; 7 bases fit TRBD1. V was clipped by 6 bases and J by 0 bases; unmatched bases: 5. The CDR3 runs to 14 residues. CDR1 and CDR2 from the germline V gene are MNHEY and SVGAGI. CDR3 in amino acids: CASSSPGGSYEQYF. CDR3 bases: TGTGCCAGCAGCAGCCCAGGGGGCTCCTACGAGCAGTACTTC.

As for this clone: Germline is not matched at one junction end, which may reflect a read error. The V call is TRBV5-5, the J call TRBJ2-6; possibly TRBD1 for D (5 bases). Germline CDR1 and CDR2: SGHKS and YYEKEE (reference sequence). This CDR3 has 15 amino acids. The CDR3 reads CASSFGSSGANGLTF. CDR3 nucleotide sequence: TGTGCCAGCAGCTTCGGCTCCTCTGGGGCCAACGGCCTGACTTTC.

This chain joins TRBV6-1 and TRBJ2-7; D is ambiguous. V lost 0 bases and J 7 bases, leaving 19 bases between the germline ends. The CDR3 is 16 amino acids. Germline loops: CDR1 MNHNS, CDR2 SASEGT. CDR3 sequence (DNA): TGTGCCAGCAGTGAAGCGCTTGCCACGAAGCCCCAAGAGCAGTACTTC. It specifies CASSEALATKPQEQYF.

The genes are TRBV12-5 and TRBJ2-5; no definite D call. Deletions cut 3 bases from V and 4 bases from J, with 3 bases between. Germline CDR1 is LGHNT and CDR2 is FRNRAP. The CDR3 spans 11 residues. The chain's CDR3 is CASGFRETQYF. DNA for the CDR3: TGTGCTAGTGGTTTCAGAGAGACCCAGTACTTC.

The chain recombines TRBV27 with TRBJ1-5, with a tentative D call TRBD1 (6 bases). With 6 bases removed from V and 0 bases from J, the gap between germline ends came to 12 bases. The CDR3 loop spans 15 amino acids. The germline V gene encodes CDR1 MNHEY and CDR2 SMNVEV (reference sequence). Here the CDR3 reads CASSTGIYSNQPQHF. CDR3 sequence (DNA): TGTGCCAGCAGCACAGGGATCTATAGCAATCAGCCCCAGCATTTT.

The chain links TRBV6-5 to TRBJ1-1; D possibly corresponds to TRBD1 (5 bases). Looked up from germline, CDR1 is MNHEY and CDR2 is SVGAGI. V was clipped by 2 bases and J by 1 base, with 14 bases between them. The CDR3 is 16 amino acids. This chain's CDR3 is CASSYLSRGGNTEAFF. CDR3 sequence (DNA): TGTGCCAGCAGTTACCTGTCACGGGGGGGGAACACTGAAGCTTTCTTT.

A note on this clone: Different DNA sequences within this sample yield the same CDR3. V gene TRBV5-1 combines with J gene TRBJ2-7, with a weak D call TRBD2 (5 bases). With 4 bases removed from V and 0 bases from J, the gap between germline ends came to 11 bases. CDR1 is SGHRS, CDR2 YFSETQ, per germline. This CDR3 has 14 amino acids. The CDR3 reads CASSLEGLSYEQYF. In nucleotides, the CDR3 is TGCGCCAGCAGCCTCGAGGGCCTCTCCTACGAGCAGTACTTC.